In its sample, the clone carrying this T cell receptor beta chain was seen a few times. This entry is derived from a study of radiation and T cells in renal cell carcinoma. The assay was immunoSEQ multiplex PCR, and TCRdb's table has in-frame clones only and misses some. The sample yields tens of thousands of clones, 80% seen once. CDR1 is LNHDA and CDR2 is SQIVND in the germline V gene (reference sequence). The CDR3 sequence is 17 residues long. Between the trimmed V and J ends, which lost 5 bases and 2 bases, there was a span of 20 bases. Specified time point: blood 2 weeks post-SBRT. Indicated treatment: 15 Gy SBRT to primary tumor, nephrectomy 4 weeks later.

V and J are TRBV19 and TRBJ2-3; D tentatively reads TRBD1 or TRBD2 (5 bases each). The sequence was obtained from a woman in her sixties or seventies with renal cell carcinoma. The specimen comprised blood, sampled from a patient whose treatment included radiotherapy and nephrectomy. The CDR3 bases are TGTGCCAGTAGTGCCCAGAGCGCTCAGGGAGTCACAGATACGCAGTATTTT. Protein sequence: CASSAQSAQGVTDTQYF.